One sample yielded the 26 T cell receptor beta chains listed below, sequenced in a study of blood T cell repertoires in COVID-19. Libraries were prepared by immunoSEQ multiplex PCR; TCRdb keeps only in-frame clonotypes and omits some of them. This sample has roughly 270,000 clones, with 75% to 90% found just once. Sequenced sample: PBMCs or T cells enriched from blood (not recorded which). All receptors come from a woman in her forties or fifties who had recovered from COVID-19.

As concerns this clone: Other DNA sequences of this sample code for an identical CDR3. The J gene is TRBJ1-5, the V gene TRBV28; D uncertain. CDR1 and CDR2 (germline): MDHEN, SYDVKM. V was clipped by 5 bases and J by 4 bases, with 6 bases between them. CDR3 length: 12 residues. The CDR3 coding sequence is TGTGCCAGCAGTCTACGGAATCAGCCCCAGCATTTT. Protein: CASSLRNQPQHF.

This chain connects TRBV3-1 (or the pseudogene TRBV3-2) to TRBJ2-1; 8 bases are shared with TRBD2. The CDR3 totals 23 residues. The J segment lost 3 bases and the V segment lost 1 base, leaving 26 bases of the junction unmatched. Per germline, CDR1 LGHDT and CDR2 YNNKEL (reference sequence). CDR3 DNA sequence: TGTGCCAGCAGCCAAGTAGCGAGTGGAGGCAGCGGGAGCCCAAATCGACACTACAATGAGCAGTTCTTC. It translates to CASSQVASGGSGSPNRHYNEQFF.

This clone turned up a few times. The CDR3 DNA follows: TGTGCCAGCAGTCCCCGCCTAGACGCAACTAATGAAAAACTGTTTTTT. Translating it yields CASSPRLDATNEKLFF. V is TRBV27 and J is TRBJ1-4; D gene unclear. The V gene lost 5 bases and the J gene lost 0 bases, with 13 bases spanning the gap. This CDR3 has 16 residues. The germline gives CDR1 MNHEY, CDR2 SMNVEV (reference sequence).

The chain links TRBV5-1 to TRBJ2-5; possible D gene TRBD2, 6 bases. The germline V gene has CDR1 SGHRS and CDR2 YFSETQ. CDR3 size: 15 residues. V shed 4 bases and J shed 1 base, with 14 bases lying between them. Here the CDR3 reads CASSLSGGSQETQYF. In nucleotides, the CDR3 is TGCGCCAGCAGCCTTTCAGGAGGGTCCCAAGAGACCCAGTACTTC.

CDR3: CASSLALGQGQETQYF. In DNA form, the CDR3 reads TGTGCCAGCAGCTTGGCCTTGGGACAGGGCCAAGAGACCCAGTACTTC. J is TRBJ2-5 and V is TRBV5-8, with TRBD1 matching over 9 bases. Trimming took 0 bases from V and 1 from J; bases not matched to a gene: 4. The germline V gene encodes CDR1 SGHTS and CDR2 YDEGEE. This CDR3 has 16 residues.

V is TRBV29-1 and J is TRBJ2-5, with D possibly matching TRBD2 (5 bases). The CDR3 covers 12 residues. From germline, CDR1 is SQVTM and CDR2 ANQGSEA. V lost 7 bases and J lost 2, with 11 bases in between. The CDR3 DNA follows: TGCAGCGCCACAGCGGATCAAGAGACCCAGTACTTC. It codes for CSATADQETQYF.

CDR3 in amino acids: CANGGRGGDTQYF. The CDR3 DNA reads TGTGCCAACGGGGGACGGGGAGGAGATACGCAGTATTTT. V is TRBV2 and J is TRBJ2-3; TRBD2 is a possible D gene (6 bases). Deletions cut 10 bases from V and 5 bases from J, with 16 bases between. CDR1 and CDR2 from the germline V gene are SNHLY and FYNNEI. The CDR3 loop spans 13 amino acids.

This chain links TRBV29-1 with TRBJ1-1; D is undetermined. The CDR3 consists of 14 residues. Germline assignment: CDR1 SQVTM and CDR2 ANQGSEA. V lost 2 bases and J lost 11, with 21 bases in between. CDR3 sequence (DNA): TGCAGCGTTGAATTCGGTGATCTTGTATCCGGGGCTTTCTTT. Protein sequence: CSVEFGDLVSGAFF.

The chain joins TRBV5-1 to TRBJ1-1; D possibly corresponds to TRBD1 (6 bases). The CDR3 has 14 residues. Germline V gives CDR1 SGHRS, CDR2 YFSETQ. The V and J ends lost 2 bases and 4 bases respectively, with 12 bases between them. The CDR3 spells CASSFRGAATEAFF. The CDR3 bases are TGCGCCAGCAGCTTCCGGGGGGCTGCCACTGAAGCTTTCTTT.

The CDR3 DNA follows: TGTGCCAGTAGCCTGGGGACAGGGGTATTGCGTACTGAAGCTTTCTTT. Protein sequence: CASSLGTGVLRTEAFF. The chain couples TRBV19 to TRBJ1-1, with TRBD1 identical over 10 bases. CDR1 is LNHDA, CDR2 SQIVND, per germline (reference sequence). The CDR3 has 16 amino acids. J lost 5 bases, V lost 6 bases, and 12 bases had no gene match.

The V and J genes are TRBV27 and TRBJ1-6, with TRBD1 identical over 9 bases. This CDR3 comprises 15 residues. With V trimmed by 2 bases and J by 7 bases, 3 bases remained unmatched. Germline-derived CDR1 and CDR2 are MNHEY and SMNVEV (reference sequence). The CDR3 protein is CASSLMGQGNSPLHF. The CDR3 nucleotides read TGTGCCAGCAGTTTAATGGGACAGGGCAATTCACCCCTCCACTTT.

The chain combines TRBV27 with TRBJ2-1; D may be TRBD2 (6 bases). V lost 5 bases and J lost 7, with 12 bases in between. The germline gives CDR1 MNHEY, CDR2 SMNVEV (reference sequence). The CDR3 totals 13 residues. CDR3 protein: CASSTDYNNEQFF. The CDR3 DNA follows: TGTGCCAGCAGTACGGACTACAATAATGAGCAGTTCTTC.

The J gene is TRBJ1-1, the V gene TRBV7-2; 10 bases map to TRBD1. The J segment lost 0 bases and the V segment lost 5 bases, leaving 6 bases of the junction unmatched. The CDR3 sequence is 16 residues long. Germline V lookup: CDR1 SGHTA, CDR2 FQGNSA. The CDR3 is CASSGRDRGMNTEAFF. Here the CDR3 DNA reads TGTGCCAGCAGCGGGCGGGACAGGGGTATGAACACTGAAGCTTTCTTT.

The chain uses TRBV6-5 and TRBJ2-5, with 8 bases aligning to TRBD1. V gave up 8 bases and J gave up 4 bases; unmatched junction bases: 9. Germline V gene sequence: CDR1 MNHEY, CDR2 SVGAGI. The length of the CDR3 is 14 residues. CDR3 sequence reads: CASLDTGGRETQYF. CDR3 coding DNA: TGTGCCAGCTTAGATACAGGGGGGCGAGAGACCCAGTACTTC.

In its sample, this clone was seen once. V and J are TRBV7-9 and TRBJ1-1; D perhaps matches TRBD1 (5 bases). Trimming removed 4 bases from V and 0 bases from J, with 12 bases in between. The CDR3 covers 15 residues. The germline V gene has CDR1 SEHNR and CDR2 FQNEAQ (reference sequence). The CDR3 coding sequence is TGTGCCAGCAGCTCTACAGGCCCCATGAACACTGAAGCTTTCTTT. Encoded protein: CASSSTGPMNTEAFF.

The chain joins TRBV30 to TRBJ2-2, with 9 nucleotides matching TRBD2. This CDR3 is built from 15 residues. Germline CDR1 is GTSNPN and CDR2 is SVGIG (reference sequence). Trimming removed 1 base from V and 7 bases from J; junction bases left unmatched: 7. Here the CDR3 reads CAWSAGLARVGELFF. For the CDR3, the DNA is TGTGCCTGGAGTGCAGGACTAGCGAGGGTCGGGGAGCTGTTTTTT.

The DNA of the CDR3 is TGCGCCAGCAGCCAGACACATTATAGCAATCAGCCCCAGCATTTT. Its protein product is CASSQTHYSNQPQHF. V gene TRBV4-1 combines with J gene TRBJ1-5, with D hard to call. The length of the CDR3 is 15 residues. CDR1 and CDR2 from the germline V gene are MGHRA and YSYEKL. Between the trimmed V and J ends, which lost 3 bases and 0 bases, there was a span of 9 bases.

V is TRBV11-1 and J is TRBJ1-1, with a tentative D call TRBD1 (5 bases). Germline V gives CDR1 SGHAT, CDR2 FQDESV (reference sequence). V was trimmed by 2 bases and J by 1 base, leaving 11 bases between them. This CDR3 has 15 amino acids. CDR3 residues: CASSLKGAKNTEAFF. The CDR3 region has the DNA TGTGCCAGCAGCTTAAAAGGGGCCAAGAACACTGAAGCTTTCTTT.

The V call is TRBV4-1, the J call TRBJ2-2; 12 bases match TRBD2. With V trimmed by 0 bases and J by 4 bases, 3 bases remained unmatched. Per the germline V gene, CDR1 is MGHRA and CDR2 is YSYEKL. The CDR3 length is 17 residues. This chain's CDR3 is CASSQDLAGGATGELFF. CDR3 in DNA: TGCGCCAGCAGCCAAGATCTAGCGGGAGGGGCCACCGGGGAGCTGTTTTTT.

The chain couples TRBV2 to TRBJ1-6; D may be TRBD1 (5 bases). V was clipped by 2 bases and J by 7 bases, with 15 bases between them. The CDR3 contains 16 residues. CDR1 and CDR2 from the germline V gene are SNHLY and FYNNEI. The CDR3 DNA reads TGTGCCAGCAGTGAAAGGGGAGGGGCTGTGAATTCACCCCTCCACTTT. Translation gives CASSERGGAVNSPLHF.

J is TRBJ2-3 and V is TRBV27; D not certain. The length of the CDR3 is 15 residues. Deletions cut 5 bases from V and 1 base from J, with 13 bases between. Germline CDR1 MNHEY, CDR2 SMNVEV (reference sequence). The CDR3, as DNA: TGTGCCAGCAGTGCATACGGCGAGGGCACAGATACGCAGTATTTT. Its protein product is CASSAYGEGTDTQYF.

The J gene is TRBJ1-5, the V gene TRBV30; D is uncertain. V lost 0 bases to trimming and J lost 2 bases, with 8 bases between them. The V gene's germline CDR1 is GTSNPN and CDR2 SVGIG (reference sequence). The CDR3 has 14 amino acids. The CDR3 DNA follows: TGTGCCTGGAGTGTAATACTGGGCAATCAGCCCCAGCATTTT. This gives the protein CAWSVILGNQPQHF.

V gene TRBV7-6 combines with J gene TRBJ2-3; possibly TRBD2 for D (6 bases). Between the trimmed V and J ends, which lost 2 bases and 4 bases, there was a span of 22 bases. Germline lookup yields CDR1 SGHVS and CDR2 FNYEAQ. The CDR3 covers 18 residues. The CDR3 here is CASSLTLGRGPIADTQYF. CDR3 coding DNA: TGTGCCAGCAGCTTAACCCTGGGGCGGGGCCCGATAGCAGATACGCAGTATTTT.

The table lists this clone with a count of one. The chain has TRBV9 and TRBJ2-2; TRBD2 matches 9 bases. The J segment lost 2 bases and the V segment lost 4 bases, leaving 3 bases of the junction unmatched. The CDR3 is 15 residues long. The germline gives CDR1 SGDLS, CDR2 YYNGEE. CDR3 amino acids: CASSLLAGNTGELFF. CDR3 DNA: TGTGCCAGCAGCTTACTAGCGGGCAACACCGGGGAGCTGTTTTTT.

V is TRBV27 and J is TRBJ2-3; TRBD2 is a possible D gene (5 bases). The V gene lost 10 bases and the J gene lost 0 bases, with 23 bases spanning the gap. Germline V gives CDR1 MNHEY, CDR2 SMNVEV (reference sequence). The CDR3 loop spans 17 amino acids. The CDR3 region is CAILVMSDRESTDTQYF. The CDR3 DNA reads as TGTGCCATCCTAGTTATGTCCGACCGGGAAAGCACAGATACGCAGTATTTT.

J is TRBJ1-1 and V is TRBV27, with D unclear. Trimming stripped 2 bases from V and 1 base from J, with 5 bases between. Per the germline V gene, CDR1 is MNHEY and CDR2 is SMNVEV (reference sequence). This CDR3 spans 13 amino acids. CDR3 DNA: TGTGCCAGCAGTTTAAGACAGAACACTGAAGCTTTCTTT. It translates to CASSLRQNTEAFF.